Each of the 11 T cell receptor beta chains below was sequenced from the same sample in a study of response to subunit inactivated influenza vaccine. Using its own MiXCR run on the RT-PCR reads, TCRdb lists one record per CDR3 protein. The sample lists more than 200,000 distinct CDR3 sequences; approximately 12% were seen once. The sample in question was non-naive T cells sorted from PBMCs, obtained around 15 days before vaccination. These receptors were obtained from a man in his fifties or sixties who received an inactivated influenza vaccine.

The V and J genes are TRBV5-8 and TRBJ2-5; unclear D gene. The CDR3 is made up of 16 amino acids. Germline-derived CDR1 and CDR2 are SGHTS and YDEGEE. V shed 0 bases and J shed 2 bases, with 14 bases lying between them. This chain's CDR3 is CASSLGLNLWQETQYF. The CDR3 DNA is TGTGCCAGCAGCTTGGGTCTCAACCTCTGGCAAGAGACCCAGTACTTC. The entire variable domain, with the rest obtained from reference TRBV5-8 and TRBJ2-5, is as follows: EAGVTQSPTHLIKTRGQQATLRCSPISGHTSVYWYQQALGLGLQFLLWYDEGEERNRGNFPPRFSGRQFPNYSSELNVNALELEDSALYLCASSLGLNLWQETQYFGPGTRLLVL.

This clonotype appeared many times. J is TRBJ2-7 and V is TRBV10-3; perhaps TRBD2 as D (5 bases). Germline CDR1 and CDR2: ENHRY and SYGVKD. This CDR3 comprises 15 residues. Trimming removed 2 bases from V and 12 bases from J, with 23 bases in between. The DNA for the CDR3 is TGTGCCATCAGTGAGGAGGTGGAGCCTAGCCTTACGACGTACTTC. Its protein is CAISEEVEPSLTTYF.

This clonotype was seen a few times. The chain recombines TRBV20-1 with TRBJ1-2; D is ambiguous. V was shortened by 6 bases and J by 6 bases, with 23 bases between the two germline ends. The CDR3 loop spans 15 amino acids. In germline, CDR1 is DFQATT, CDR2 SNEGSKA (reference sequence). CDR3 sequence reads: CSAPSGGSLGNGYTF. Written as DNA, the CDR3 is TGCAGTGCCCCCTCAGGCGGTTCCTTAGGGAATGGCTACACCTTC.

The rearrangement links TRBV12-3 or TRBV12-4 to TRBJ1-4; TRBD1 matches at 9 bases. V was pared by 6 bases and J by 8 bases, with 10 bases of the junction left unmatched. This CDR3 is 15 amino acids long. CDR3 nucleotides: TGTGCCAGCAGCCCCGGGACAGGGATTAAAGAAAAACTGTTTTTT. The encoded protein is CASSPGTGIKEKLFF.

The chain has TRBV7-2 and TRBJ1-2; 7 bases align to TRBD1. Losses at the gene ends were 4 bases for V and 8 bases for J; bases not matched to a gene: 10. The germline gives CDR1 SGHTA, CDR2 FQGNSA. The CDR3 is 14 amino acids. The CDR3 here is CASSSRTGAEGYTF. The CDR3 coding sequence is TGTGCCAGCAGCTCCCGTACAGGGGCGGAGGGCTACACCTTC.

The CDR3 region has the DNA TGTGCCAGCAGCTTAGTTAGCGGGGGGGCAAATGAGCAGTTCTTC. Amino acids: CASSLVSGGANEQFF. This chain uses TRBV7-2 with TRBJ2-1, with 11 bases matching TRBD2. Trimming removed 1 base from V and 7 bases from J; junction bases left unmatched: 3. The CDR3 has 15 residues. Germline V CDR1 and CDR2: SGHTA, FQGNSA.

This clonotype was found a few times. This chain connects TRBV7-2 to TRBJ1-4; 9 bases match TRBD1. J was trimmed by 3 bases and V by 3 bases; bases with no gene match: 5. The CDR3 has 16 amino acids. Germline lookup yields CDR1 SGHTA and CDR2 FQGNSA. For the CDR3, the DNA is TGTGCCAGCAGCTTCGGGGGACAGGGTGCTAATGAAAAACTGTTTTTT. Translation: CASSFGGQGANEKLFF.

This chain links TRBV7-2 with TRBJ2-1; D unresolved. The CDR3 consists of 13 residues. With 3 bases removed from V and 4 bases from J, the gap between germline ends came to 7 bases. CDR1 is SGHTA and CDR2 is FQGNSA in the germline V gene. The chain's CDR3 is CASSFQTYNEQFF. The CDR3 nucleotides are TGTGCCAGCAGCTTTCAGACATACAATGAGCAGTTCTTC.

The sample holds many counts of this clonotype. The DNA for the CDR3 is TGTGCCAGCAGCCAGACCGGACTAGCGGGGTTCACAGATACGCAGTATTTT. This encodes CASSQTGLAGFTDTQYF. V is TRBV4-2 and J is TRBJ2-3; 12 bases fit TRBD2. Trimming cost V 3 bases and J 2 bases; bases outside gene matches: 6. Germline V gives CDR1 LGHNA, CDR2 YNFKEQ. CDR3 length equals 17 residues.

The DNA of the CDR3 is TGTGCCAGCAGTTTATCTGGCGGGGCGGAACTGTTTTTT. This translates into CASSLSGGAELFF. J is TRBJ1-4 and V is TRBV27, with a tentative D call TRBD1 (5 bases). Germline-derived CDR1 and CDR2 are MNHEY and SMNVEV (reference sequence). V lost 0 bases and J 12 bases, leaving 11 bases between the germline ends. CDR3 size: 13 residues. Full variable domain (missing parts from reference TRBV27 and TRBJ1-4): EAQVTQNPRYLITVTGKKLTVTCSQNMNHEYMSWYRQDPGLGLRQIYYSMNVEVTDKGDVPEGYKVSRKEKRNFPLILESPSPNQTSLYFCASSLSGGAELFFGSGTQLSVL.

This clonotype has just one count. This sequence joins TRBV12-3 or TRBV12-4 and TRBJ2-2; 12 nucleotides match TRBD1. This CDR3 has 18 amino acids. Trimming cost V 3 bases and J 6 bases; bases outside gene matches: 11. DNA for the CDR3: TGTGCCAGCAGTTTTCACCGGGGACAGGGGGCCGGGGCCGGGGAGCTGTTTTTT. This translates into CASSFHRGQGAGAGELFF.